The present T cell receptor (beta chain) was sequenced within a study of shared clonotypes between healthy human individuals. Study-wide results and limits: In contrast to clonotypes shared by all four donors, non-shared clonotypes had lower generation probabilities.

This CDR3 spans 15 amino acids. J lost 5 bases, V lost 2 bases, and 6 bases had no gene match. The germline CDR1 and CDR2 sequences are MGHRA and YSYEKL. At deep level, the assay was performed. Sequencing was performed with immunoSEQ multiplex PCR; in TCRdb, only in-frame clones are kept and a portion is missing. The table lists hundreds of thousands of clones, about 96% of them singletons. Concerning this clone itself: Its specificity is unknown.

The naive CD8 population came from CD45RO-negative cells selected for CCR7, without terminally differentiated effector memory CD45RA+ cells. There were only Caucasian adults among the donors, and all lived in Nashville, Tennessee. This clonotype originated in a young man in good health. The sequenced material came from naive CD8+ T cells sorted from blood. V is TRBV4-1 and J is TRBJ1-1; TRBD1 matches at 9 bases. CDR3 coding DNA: TGCGCCAGCAGCCAACACGGGGACAGGGCTACTGAAGCTTTCTTT. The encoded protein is CASSQHGDRATEAFF.